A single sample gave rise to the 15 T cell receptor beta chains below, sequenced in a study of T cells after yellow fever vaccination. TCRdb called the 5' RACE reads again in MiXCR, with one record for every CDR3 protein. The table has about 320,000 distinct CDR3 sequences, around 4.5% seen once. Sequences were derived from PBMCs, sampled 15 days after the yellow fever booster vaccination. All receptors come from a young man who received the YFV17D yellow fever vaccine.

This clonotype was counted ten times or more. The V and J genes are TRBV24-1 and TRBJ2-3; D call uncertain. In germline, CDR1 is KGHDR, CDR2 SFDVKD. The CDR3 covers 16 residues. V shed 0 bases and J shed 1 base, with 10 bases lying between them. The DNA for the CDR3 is TGTGCCACCAGTGATTTGAAGCTAACGGGCACAGATACGCAGTATTTT. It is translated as CATSDLKLTGTDTQYF.

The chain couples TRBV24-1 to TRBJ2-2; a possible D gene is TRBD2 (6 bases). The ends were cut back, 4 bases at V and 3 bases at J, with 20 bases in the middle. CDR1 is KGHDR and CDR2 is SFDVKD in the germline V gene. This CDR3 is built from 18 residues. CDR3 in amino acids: CATSDPPLDYPYTGELFF. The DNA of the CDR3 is TGTGCCACCAGTGACCCGCCTCTGGACTATCCCTACACCGGGGAGCTGTTTTTT.

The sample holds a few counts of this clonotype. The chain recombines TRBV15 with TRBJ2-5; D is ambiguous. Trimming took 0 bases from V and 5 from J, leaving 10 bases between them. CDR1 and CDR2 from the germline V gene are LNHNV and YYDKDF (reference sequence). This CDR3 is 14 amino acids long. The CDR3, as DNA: TGTGCCACCAGCAGAGAATCCCTGTTCGAGACCCAGTACTTC. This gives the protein CATSRESLFETQYF.

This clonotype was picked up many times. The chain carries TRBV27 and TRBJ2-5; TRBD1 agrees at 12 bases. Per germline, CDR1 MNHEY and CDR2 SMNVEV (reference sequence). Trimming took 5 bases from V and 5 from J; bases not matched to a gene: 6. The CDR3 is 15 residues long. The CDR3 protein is CASSTGTGGAETQYF. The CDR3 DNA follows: TGTGCCAGCAGTACCGGGACAGGGGGCGCGGAGACCCAGTACTTC.

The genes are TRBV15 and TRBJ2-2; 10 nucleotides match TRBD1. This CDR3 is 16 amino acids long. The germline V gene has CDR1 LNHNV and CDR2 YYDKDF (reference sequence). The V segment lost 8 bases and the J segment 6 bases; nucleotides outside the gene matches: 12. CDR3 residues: CATSPPGQGNPGELFF. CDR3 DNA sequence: TGTGCCACCTCTCCTCCGGGACAGGGGAATCCCGGGGAGCTGTTTTTT. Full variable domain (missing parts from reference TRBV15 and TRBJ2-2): DAMVIQNPRYQVTQFGKPVTLSCSQTLNHNVMYWYQQKSSQAPKLLFHYYDKDFNNEADTPDNFQSRRPNTSFCFLDIRSPGLGDTAMYLCATSPPGQGNPGELFFGEGSRLTVL.

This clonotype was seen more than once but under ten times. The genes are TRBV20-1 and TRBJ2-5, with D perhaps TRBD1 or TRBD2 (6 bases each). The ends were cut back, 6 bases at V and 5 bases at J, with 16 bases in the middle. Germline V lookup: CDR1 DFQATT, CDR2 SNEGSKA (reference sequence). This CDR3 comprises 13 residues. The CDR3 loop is CSAGPGAWETQYF. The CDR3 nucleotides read TGCAGTGCCGGGCCGGGGGCCTGGGAGACCCAGTACTTC.

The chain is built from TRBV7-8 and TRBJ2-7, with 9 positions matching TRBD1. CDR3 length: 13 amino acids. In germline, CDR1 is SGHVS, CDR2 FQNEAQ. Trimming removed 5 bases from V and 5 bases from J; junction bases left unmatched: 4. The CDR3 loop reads CASSPRTGDEQYV. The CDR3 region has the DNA TGTGCCAGCAGCCCGAGGACAGGGGACGAGCAGTACGTC.

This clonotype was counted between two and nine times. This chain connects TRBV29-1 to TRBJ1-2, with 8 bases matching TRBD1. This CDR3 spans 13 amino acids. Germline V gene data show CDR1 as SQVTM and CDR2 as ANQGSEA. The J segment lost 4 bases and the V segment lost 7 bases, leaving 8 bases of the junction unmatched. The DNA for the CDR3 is TGCAGCGCTATGACAGGGGATTCCTATGGCTACACCTTC. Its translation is CSAMTGDSYGYTF.

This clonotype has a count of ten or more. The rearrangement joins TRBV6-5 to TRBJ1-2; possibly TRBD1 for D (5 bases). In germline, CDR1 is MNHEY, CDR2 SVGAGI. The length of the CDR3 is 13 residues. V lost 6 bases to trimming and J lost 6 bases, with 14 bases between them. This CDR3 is CASSYGTSDGYTF. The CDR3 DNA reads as TGTGCCAGCAGCTACGGGACGTCCGATGGCTACACCTTC.

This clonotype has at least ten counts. This CDR3 is CASFPGRVKEKLFF. CDR3 DNA sequence: TGTGCCAGCTTTCCGGGGAGGGTCAAGGAAAAACTGTTTTTT. The genes are TRBV5-6 and TRBJ1-4; D is uncertain. Looked up from germline, CDR1 is SGHDT and CDR2 is YYEEEE. This CDR3 is 14 amino acids long. Deletions cut 7 bases from V and 8 bases from J, with 18 bases between.

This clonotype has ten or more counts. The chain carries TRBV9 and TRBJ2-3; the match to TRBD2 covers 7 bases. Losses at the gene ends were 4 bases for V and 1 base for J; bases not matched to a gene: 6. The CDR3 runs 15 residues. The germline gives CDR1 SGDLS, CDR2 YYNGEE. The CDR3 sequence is CASSKGAGRTDTQYF. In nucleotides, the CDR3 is TGTGCCAGCAGCAAAGGAGCGGGGCGCACAGATACGCAGTATTTT. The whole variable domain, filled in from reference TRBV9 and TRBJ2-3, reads DSGVTQTPKHLITATGQRVTLRCSPRSGDLSVYWYQQSLDQGLQFLIQYYNGEERAKGNILERFSAQQFPDLHSELNLSSLELGDSALYFCASSKGAGRTDTQYFGPGTRLTVL.

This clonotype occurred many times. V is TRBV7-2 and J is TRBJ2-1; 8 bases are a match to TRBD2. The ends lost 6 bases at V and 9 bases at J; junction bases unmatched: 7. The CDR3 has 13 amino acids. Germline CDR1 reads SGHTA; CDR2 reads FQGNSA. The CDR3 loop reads CASRFSGVIEQFF. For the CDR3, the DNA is TGTGCCAGCAGATTTAGCGGGGTGATTGAGCAGTTCTTC.

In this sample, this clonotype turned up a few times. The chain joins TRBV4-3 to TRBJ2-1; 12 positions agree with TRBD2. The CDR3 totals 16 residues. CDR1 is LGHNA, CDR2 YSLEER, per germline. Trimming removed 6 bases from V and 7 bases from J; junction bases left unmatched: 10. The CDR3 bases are TGCGCCAGCAGTCGATCTAGCGGGGGGGCCTTAAATGAGCAGTTCTTC. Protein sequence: CASSRSSGGALNEQFF.

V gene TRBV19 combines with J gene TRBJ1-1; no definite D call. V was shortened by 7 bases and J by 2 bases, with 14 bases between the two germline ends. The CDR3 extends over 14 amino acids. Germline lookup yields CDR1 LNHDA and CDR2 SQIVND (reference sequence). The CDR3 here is CASTTAGLNTEAFF. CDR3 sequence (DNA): TGTGCCAGTACCACGGCGGGCCTAAACACTGAAGCTTTCTTT.

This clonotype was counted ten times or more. The CDR3 region has the DNA TGTGCCAGCAGTTACTCGCCTCAGGGGATGGAGACCCAGTACTTC. Amino acid sequence: CASSYSPQGMETQYF. V and J are TRBV6-5 and TRBJ2-5; maybe TRBD1 (6 bases). CDR3 length: 15 residues. Germline V gene sequence: CDR1 MNHEY, CDR2 SVGAGI. Trimming removed 0 bases at V and 5 bases at J, with 13 bases between.